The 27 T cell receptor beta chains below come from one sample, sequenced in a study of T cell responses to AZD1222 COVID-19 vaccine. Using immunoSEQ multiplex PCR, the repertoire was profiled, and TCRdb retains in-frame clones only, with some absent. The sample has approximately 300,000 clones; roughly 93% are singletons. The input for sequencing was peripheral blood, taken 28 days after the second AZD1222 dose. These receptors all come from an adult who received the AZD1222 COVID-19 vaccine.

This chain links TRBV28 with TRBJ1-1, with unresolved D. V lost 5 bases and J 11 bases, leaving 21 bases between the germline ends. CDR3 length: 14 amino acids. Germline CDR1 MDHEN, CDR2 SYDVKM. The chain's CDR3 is CASSTTLGVLWAFF. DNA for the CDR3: TGTGCCAGCAGTACTACCTTGGGAGTTCTTTGGGCTTTCTTT.

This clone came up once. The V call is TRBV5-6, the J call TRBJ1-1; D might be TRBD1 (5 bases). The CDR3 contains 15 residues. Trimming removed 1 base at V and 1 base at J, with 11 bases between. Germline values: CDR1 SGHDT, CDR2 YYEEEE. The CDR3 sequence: CASSLYGRGNTEAFF. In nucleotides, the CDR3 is TGTGCCAGCAGCTTGTATGGGAGGGGGAACACTGAAGCTTTCTTT.

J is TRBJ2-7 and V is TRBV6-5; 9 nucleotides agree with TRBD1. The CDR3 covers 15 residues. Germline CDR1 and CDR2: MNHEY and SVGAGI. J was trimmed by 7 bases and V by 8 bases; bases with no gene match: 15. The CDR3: CASPGKRTGVWEQYF. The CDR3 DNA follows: TGTGCCAGCCCGGGCAAGAGGACAGGGGTGTGGGAGCAGTACTTC.

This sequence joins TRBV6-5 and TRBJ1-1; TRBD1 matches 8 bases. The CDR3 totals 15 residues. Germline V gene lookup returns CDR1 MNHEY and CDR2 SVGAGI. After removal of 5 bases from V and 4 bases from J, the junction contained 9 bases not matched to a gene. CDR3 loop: CASSISTGVSTEAFF. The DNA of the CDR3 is TGTGCCAGCAGTATTTCGACAGGGGTCAGCACTGAAGCTTTCTTT.

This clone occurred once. CDR3 nucleotide sequence: TGTGCCAGCAGCTCCGGACAGTTGTTGGACGAGCAGTACTTC. The encoded protein is CASSSGQLLDEQYF. The chain links TRBV11-2 to TRBJ2-7; perhaps TRBD1 as D (6 bases). The germline V gene has CDR1 SGHAT and CDR2 FQNNGV. V was pared by 4 bases and J by 5 bases, with 15 bases between. The CDR3 has 14 residues.

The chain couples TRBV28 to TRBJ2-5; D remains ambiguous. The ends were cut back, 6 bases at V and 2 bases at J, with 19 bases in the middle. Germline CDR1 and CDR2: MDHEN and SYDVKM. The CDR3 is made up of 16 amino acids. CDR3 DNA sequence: TGTGCCAGCAGCCCCCTTGGTAACCAACAGCAAGAGACCCAGTACTTC. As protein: CASSPLGNQQQETQYF.

As DNA, the CDR3 is TGCAACCCTGGGGGCGGCACTGAAGCTTTCTTT. This encodes CNPGGGTEAFF. This sequence joins TRBV20-1 and TRBJ1-1; the D gene is possibly TRBD1 (6 bases). Germline CDR1 is DFQATT and CDR2 is SNEGSKA (reference sequence). The CDR3 is 11 amino acids.

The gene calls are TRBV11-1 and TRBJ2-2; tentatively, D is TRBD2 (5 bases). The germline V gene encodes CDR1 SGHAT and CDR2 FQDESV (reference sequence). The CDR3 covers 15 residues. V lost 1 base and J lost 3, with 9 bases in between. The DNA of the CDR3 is TGTGCCAGCAGCTTAGGCTACGGGGACACCGGGGAGCTGTTTTTT. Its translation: CASSLGYGDTGELFF.

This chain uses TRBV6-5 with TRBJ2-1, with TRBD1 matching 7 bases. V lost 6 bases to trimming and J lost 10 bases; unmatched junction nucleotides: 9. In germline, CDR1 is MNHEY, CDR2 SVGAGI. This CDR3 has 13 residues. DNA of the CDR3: TGTGCCAGCAGGGGGACAGTCCCGAGGGAGCAGTTCTTC. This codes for CASRGTVPREQFF.

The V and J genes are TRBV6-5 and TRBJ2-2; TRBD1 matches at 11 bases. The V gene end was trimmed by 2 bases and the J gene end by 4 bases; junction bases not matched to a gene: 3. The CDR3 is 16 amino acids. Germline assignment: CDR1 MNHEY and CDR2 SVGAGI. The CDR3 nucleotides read TGTGCCAGCAGTTACCTAGGACAGGGGGCCACCGGGGAGCTGTTTTTT. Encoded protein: CASSYLGQGATGELFF.

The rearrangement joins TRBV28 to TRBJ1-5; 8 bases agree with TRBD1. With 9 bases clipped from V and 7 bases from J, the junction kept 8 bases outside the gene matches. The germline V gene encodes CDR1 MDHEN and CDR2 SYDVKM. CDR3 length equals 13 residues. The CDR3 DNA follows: TGTGCCAGTTTTGGGGACAGGTTACAGCCCCAGCATTTT. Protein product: CASFGDRLQPQHF.

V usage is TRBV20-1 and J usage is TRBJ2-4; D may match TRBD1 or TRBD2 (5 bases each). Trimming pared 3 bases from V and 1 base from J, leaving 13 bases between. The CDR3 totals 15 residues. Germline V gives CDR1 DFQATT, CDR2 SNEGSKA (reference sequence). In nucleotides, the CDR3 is TGCAGTGCTAGTAGTTGGGGGTTGGCCAAAAACATTCAGTACTTC. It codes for CSASSWGLAKNIQYF.

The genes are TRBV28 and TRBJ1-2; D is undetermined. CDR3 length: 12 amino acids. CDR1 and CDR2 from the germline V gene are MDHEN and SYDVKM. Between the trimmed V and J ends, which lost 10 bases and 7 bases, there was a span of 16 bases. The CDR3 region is CATSRPSGGYTF. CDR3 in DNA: TGTGCCACCAGCCGCCCGTCGGGTGGCTACACCTTC.

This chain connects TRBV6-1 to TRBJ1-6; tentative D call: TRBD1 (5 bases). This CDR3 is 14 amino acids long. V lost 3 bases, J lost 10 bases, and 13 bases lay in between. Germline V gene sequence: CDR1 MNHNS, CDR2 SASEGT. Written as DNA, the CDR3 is TGTGCCAGCAGTGATGGGCAGGGAGGGTCACCCCTCCACTTT. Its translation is CASSDGQGGSPLHF.

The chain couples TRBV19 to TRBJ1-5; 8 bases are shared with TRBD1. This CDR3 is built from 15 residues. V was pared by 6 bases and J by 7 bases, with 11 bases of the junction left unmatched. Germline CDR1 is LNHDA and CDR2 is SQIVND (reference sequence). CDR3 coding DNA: TGTGCCAGTAGGGTGTTGGACAGGGCCTGGCAGCCCCAGCATTTT. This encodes CASRVLDRAWQPQHF.

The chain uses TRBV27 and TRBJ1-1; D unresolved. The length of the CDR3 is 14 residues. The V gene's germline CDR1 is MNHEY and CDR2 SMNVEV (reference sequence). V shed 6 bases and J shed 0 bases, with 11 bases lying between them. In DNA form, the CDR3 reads TGTGCCAGCAGAAAGGACTCGATGAACACTGAAGCTTTCTTT. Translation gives CASRKDSMNTEAFF.

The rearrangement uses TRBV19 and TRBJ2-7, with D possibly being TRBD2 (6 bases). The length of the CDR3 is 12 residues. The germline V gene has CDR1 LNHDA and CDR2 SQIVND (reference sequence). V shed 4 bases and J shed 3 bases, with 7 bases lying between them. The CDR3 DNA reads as TGTGCCAGTAGTACCGGGGGCTACGAGCAGTACTTC. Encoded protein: CASSTGGYEQYF.

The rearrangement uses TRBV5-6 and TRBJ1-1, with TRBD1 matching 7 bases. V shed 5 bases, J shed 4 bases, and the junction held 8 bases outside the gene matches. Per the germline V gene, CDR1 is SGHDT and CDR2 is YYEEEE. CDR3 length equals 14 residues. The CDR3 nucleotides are TGTGCCAGCAGTTCGGACAGGCTGGGCACTGAAGCTTTCTTT. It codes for CASSSDRLGTEAFF.

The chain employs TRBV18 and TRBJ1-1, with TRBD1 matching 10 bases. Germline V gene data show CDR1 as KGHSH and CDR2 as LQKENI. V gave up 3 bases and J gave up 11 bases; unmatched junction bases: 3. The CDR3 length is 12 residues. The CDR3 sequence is CASSPDRGEAFF. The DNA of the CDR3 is TGTGCCAGCTCACCGGACAGGGGGGAGGCTTTCTTT.

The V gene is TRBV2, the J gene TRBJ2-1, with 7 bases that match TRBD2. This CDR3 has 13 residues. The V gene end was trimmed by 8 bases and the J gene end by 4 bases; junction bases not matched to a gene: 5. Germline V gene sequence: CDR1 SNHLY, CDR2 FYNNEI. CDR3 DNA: TGTGCCAGCCAGCGGGGAATATACAATGAGCAGTTCTTC. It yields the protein CASQRGIYNEQFF.

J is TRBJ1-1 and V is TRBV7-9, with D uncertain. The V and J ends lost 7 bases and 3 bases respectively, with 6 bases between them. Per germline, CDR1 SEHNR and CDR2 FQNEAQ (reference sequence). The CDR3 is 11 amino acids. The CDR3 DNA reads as TGTGCCAGCATTCGAGACACTGAAGCTTTCTTT. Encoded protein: CASIRDTEAFF.

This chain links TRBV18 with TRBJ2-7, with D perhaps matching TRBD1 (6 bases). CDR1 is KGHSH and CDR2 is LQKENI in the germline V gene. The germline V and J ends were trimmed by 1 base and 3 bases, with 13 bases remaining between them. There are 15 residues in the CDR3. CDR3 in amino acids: CASSPRAKDSYEQYF. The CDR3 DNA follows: TGTGCCAGCTCACCACGGGCTAAGGACAGCTACGAGCAGTACTTC. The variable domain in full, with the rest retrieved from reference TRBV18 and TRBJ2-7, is NAGVMQNPRHLVRRRGQEARLRCSPMKGHSHVYWYRQLPEEGLKFMVYLQKENIIDESGMPKERFSAEFPKEGPSILRIQQVVRGDSAAYFCASSPRAKDSYEQYFGPGTRLTVT.

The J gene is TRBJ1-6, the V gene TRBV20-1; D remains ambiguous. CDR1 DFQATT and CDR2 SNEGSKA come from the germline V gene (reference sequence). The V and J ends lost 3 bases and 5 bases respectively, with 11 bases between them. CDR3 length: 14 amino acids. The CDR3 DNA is TGCAGTGCTAGTAGGGAAATCAATAATTCACCCCTCCACTTT. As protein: CSASREINNSPLHF.

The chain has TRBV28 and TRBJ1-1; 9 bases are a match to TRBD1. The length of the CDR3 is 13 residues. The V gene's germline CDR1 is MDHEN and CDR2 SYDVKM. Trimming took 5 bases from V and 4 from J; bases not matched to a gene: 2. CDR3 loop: CASSETGGTEAFF. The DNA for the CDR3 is TGTGCCAGCAGTGAGACAGGGGGCACTGAAGCTTTCTTT. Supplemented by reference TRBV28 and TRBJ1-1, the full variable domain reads DVKVTQSSRYLVKRTGEKVFLECVQDMDHENMFWYRQDPGLGLRLIYFSYDVKMKEKGDIPEGYSVSREKKERFSLILESASTNQTSMYLCASSETGGTEAFFGQGTRLTVV.

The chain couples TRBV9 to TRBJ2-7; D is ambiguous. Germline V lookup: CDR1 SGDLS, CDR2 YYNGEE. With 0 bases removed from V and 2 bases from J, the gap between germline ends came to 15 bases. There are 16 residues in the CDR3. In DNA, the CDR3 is TGTGCCAGCAGCGTAGGAGGCCCCTCCTTCACCTACGAGCAGTACTTC. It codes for CASSVGGPSFTYEQYF.

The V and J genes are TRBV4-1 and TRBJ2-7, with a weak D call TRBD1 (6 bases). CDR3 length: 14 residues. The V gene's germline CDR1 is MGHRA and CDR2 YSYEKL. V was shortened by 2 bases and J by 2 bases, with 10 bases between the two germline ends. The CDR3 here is CASSQRQVAYEQYF. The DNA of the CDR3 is TGCGCCAGCAGCCAAAGACAGGTAGCCTACGAGCAGTACTTC.

CDR3 region: CSARQGQNEKLFF. DNA for the CDR3: TGCAGCGCAAGACAGGGTCAAAATGAAAAACTGTTTTTT. This chain joins TRBV29-1 and TRBJ1-4; 7 nucleotides line up with TRBD1. CDR3 length: 13 amino acids. The V gene's germline CDR1 is SQVTM and CDR2 ANQGSEA. V gave up 7 bases and J gave up 5 bases; unmatched junction bases: 7. The full variable domain, its missing parts supplied by reference TRBV29-1 and TRBJ1-4, is SAVISQKPSRDICQRGTSLTIQCQVDSQVTMMFWYRQQPGQSLTLIATANQGSEATYESGFVIDKFPISRPNLTFSTLTVSNMSPEDSSIYLCSARQGQNEKLFFGSGTQLSVL.